This T cell receptor beta chain originates from a study of tumor-infiltrating lymphocytes in primary liver carcinoma. Bulk tissue was left unsorted, and RNA and DNA were co-extracted from 20-30 mg of it. Synthesis of TCR beta cDNA was carried out from approximately 500 ng total RNA with a constant-region primer. Amplification in three nested multiplex PCR rounds with slightly modified ARM-PCR gave rise to TCR beta libraries. The first two PCR rounds used TRBV1-TRBV30 primers with a Cbeta primer, roughly 10 cycles each. TCRdb re-derived calls from the multiplex PCR reads in MiXCR, one entry per CDR3 protein. The data hold 90,000 to 110,000 distinct CDR3 sequences, with around 84% observed a single time. This clonotype has a count of ten or more. Trimming at V came to 3 bases and at J to 4 bases, leaving 12 bases not matched to a gene. This CDR3 spans 17 amino acids. CDR1 MNHEY and CDR2 SVGEGT come from the germline V gene.

The specimen was liver tumor tissue from sampling region 3. Regarding subset: tumor region T3, left-lateral pole. This chain uses TRBV6-2 or TRBV6-3 with TRBJ2-5; the match to TRBD2 covers 9 bases. The sequence was collected from a man aged 35-49 years with primary liver carcinoma and hepatitis B virus infection. For the CDR3, the DNA is TGTGCCAGCAGTTATGGTTCAGCGGGAGGATGGGGAGAGACCCAGTACTTC. Its translation: CASSYGSAGGWGETQYF.